This T cell receptor (beta chain) was recorded in a study of molecular identifiers for immune sequencing clone quantification. A single record per CDR3 protein comes from TCRdb applying MiXCR to the PCR reads. The table includes approximately 320,000 distinct CDR3 sequences, roughly a quarter detected once. In its sample, this clonotype was seen a few times. V lost 8 bases to trimming and J lost 8 bases, with 16 bases between them. The CDR3 spans 13 residues. Germline V gene sequence: CDR1 SEHNR, CDR2 FQNEAQ (reference sequence). Source material: naive CD8+ T cells from blood, with Jurkat cell RNA spiked in. Noted subset: FACS-sorted CD8+CD4-CCR7+CD45RA+ naive T cells. The sequence was collected from a human donor in good health. Some libraries in this study had Jurkat cell RNA spiked in. V and J are TRBV7-9 and TRBJ1-3; D is perhaps TRBD1 (6 bases). The CDR3 sequence is CASGPMGADTIYF. DNA of the CDR3: TGTGCCAGCGGCCCCATGGGGGCCGACACCATATATTTT.